The entry below gives a single TCR beta chain sequence along with its context. Profiled with immunoSEQ multiplex PCR; TCRdb holds only in-frame clones, not every one. The data show about 64,000 clones, around 77% seen once. This sample was included in a study of memory CD4+ T cells and cytomegalovirus serostatus. Study-wide background: This sample comes from healthy Belgian adults, eight to ten CMV seropositive, approximately 25 seronegative.

The sort gate was single viable CD3+CD4+CD8-CD45RO+ cells for memory CD4+ T cells. The sequenced sample was memory CD4+ T cells from blood. This clonotype was obtained from an adult in good health and CMV-seronegative.

In DNA form, the CDR3 reads TGTGCCAGTAAGACAGGGGATGCAGATACGCAGTATTTT. It codes for CASKTGDADTQYF. V usage is TRBV19 and J usage is TRBJ2-3; 8 nucleotides align to TRBD1. Trimming at V came to 7 bases and at J to 4 bases, leaving 4 bases not matched to a gene. CDR3 size: 13 residues. CDR1 is LNHDA and CDR2 is SQIVND in the germline V gene (reference sequence).